This T cell receptor (beta chain) was captured in a study of blood T cell repertoires in COVID-19. Study background: From T cells, B-cell-depleted T cells, or PBMCs came the material, which was cDNA or gDNA.

From germline, CDR1 is GTSNPN and CDR2 SVGIG (reference sequence). Trimming removed 7 bases from V and 7 bases from J, with 19 bases in between. The CDR3 spans 14 residues. Using immunoSEQ multiplex PCR, the repertoire was profiled, and TCRdb retains in-frame clones only, with some absent. The sample holds hundreds of thousands of clones, 75% to 85% seen once. This clone was detected many times. This TCR derives from a man over 45 with active or convalescent COVID-19. The sequenced sample was peripheral blood. The chain links TRBV30 to TRBJ2-2; D is possibly TRBD2 (7 bases). CDR3 protein: CASLLAGRGGELFF. The CDR3 DNA reads as TGTGCCTCCCTTTTAGCGGGCAGGGGCGGGGAGCTGTTTTTT.